This TCR beta chain was profiled in a study of blood T cell repertoires in COVID-19 (dated by TCRdb to 2018 to 2020). With respect to the entire study: Collaborator samples came from the United States, Italy and Spain and covered acute and convalescent phases of COVID-19. The material from the prospective study consisted of cDNA or gDNA derived from T cells, B-cell-depleted T cells, or PBMCs. Deeply sampled blood TCRbeta repertoires from subjects exposed to, actively infected with, or recovered from COVID-19 were included in the dataset. A freely available public database, intended as a resource for researchers studying the immune response to SARS-CoV-2, is where the repertoires were released. The samples were drawn from two sources: the first 160 participants of the ongoing ImmuneRACE study, and over 950 subjects contributed by 6 global collaborators. The sample metadata nearly always contained a de-identified subject ID, COVID-19 status, age in years and sex. Where HLA class I and class II types were available, the types were taken from metadata supplied by the sample provider, not from assay-based typing. What the study reported, not specific to this receptor: How much clinical and demographic metadata was included differed by source and by participant, and the metadata was provided uncurated.

A remark on this clone: Its antigen specificity is not known. No much larger clonotype is one base removed from it; base qualities were not supplied.

Whole blood was collected in K2EDTA tubes by collaborating institutions according to the institutions' own protocols. For TCRbeta analysis, collaborators shipped samples as frozen whole blood, isolated PBMCs, or DNA extracted from either of those sample types. TCRbeta CDR3 regions were amplified from genomic DNA using the immunoSEQ Assay, a bias-controlled multiplex PCR. Under the source paper's analysis protocol: Nucleated cell counts per sample were estimated from amplification of reference gene primers within the assay. Sequence reads were collapsed and filtered to measure the absolute abundance of every unique TCRbeta CDR3 rearrangement. For each sample, productive Simpson clonality was calculated as the square root of Simpson's diversity index across productive rearrangements. The source is immuneACCESS, and TCRdb retained only in-frame sequences with V and J called. Part of the clones is not carried over; for the studies checked, unresolved V genes explain less than half of this, and the remainder is unexplained. That table gives V, J and clone size, and the DNA gave D and trimming. The sample table lists 35,000 to 55,000 clones, roughly nine tenths of them with a count of one. The ten biggest clones cover 15% to 20% of the sample.

V drops 5 bases and J drops 1 base, leaving 14 bases in between. From its cysteine to its phenylalanine, the CDR3 spans 15 amino acids. Just CDR3 DNA is preserved here, 45 bases in frame from base 1. Via the germline V gene, CDR1 is SGHVS and CDR2 FNYEAQ. The sequence joins TRBV7-6 to TRBJ1-1; D gene: possibly TRBD1, on 5 matching bases. This receptor was taken from a man between 65 and 85 years old with active COVID-19. The specimen was peripheral blood. CDR3 region: CASSLDPRGNTEAFF. The nucleotide sequence reads as follows: TGTGCCAGCAGCCTCGACCCTAGGGGGAACACTGAAGCTTTCTTT.